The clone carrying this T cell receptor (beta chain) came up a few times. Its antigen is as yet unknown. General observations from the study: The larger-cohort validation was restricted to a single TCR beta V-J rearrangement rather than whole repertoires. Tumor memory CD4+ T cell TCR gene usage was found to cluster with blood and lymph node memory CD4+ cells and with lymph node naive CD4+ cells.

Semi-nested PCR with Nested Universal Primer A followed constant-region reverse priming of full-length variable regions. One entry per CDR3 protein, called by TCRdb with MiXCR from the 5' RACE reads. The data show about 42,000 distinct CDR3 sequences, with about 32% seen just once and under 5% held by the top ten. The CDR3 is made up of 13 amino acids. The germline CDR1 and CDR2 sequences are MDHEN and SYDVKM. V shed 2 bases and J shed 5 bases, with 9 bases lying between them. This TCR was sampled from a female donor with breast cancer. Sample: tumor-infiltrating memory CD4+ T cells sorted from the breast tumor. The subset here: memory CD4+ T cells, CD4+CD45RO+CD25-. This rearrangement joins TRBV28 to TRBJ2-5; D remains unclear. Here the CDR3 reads CASSLRDWETQYF. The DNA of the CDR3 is TGTGCCAGCAGTTTAAGGGATTGGGAGACCCAGTACTTC.